The source of this T cell receptor (beta chain) is a study of T cells in Graves' hyperthyroidism and ophthalmopathy. This clonotype was seen ten or more times. Ophthalmopathy patients had moderate-to-severe active disease, CAS ≥3, NOSPECS ≥4, and disease duration under 3 months. The source material, RNA transcripts, was used to amplify TCR beta CDR3 regions. The TCR CDR3 was amplified in a first-round RT-PCR using the HTBI primer set. TCRdb ran MiXCR on the multiplex PCR reads and lists one entry per CDR3 protein. The data hold approximately 400,000 distinct CDR3 sequences, with around a sixth observed a single time. Germline V gene lookup returns CDR1 LGHDT and CDR2 YNNKEL (reference sequence). Trimming cost V 3 bases and J 5 bases, with 6 bases left between them. The CDR3 is 12 amino acids.

The rearrangement uses TRBV3-1 and TRBJ2-3; D is uncertain. Input material: blood. This TCR was recovered from a young man with Graves' ophthalmopathy. CDR3 in amino acids: CASSQLLDTQYF. For the CDR3, the DNA is TGTGCCAGCAGCCAGCTTTTAGATACGCAGTATTTT.